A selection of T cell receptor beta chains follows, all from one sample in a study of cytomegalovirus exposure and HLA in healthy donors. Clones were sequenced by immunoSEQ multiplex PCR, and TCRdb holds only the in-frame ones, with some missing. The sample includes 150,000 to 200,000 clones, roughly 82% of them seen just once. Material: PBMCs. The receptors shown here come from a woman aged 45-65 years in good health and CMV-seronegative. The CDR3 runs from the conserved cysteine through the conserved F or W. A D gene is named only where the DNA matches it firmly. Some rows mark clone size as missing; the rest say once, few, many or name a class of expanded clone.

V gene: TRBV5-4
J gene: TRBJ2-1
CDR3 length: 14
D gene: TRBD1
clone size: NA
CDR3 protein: CASSRGQGNNEQFF
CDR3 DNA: TGTGCCAGCAGCCGGGGACAGGGAAACAATGAGCAGTTCTTC

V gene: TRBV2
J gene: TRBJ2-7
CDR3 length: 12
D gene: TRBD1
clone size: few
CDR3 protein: CASQGESYEQYF
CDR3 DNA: TGTGCGTCCCAGGGGGAGTCCTACGAGCAGTACTTC

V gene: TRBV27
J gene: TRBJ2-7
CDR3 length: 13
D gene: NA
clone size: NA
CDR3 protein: CASSYGLSYEQYF
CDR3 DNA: TGTGCCAGCAGTTACGGACTCTCCTACGAGCAGTACTTC

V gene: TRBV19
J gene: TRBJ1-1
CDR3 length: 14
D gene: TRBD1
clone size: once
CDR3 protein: CASSPTGMNTEAFF
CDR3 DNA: TGTGCCAGTAGCCCGACAGGGATGAACACTGAAGCTTTCTTT

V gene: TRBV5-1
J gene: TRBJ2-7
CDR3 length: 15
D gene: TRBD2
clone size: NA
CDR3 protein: CASSLVGGSSYEQYF
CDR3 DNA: TGCGCCAGCAGCTTGGTGGGGGGGAGCTCCTACGAGCAGTACTTC

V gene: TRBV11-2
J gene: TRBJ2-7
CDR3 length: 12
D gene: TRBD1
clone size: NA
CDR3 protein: CASSPGGAEQYF
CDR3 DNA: TGTGCCAGCAGCCCAGGGGGTGCCGAGCAGTACTTC

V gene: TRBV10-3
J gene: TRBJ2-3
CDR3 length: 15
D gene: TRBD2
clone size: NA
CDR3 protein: CAIKTSGSFTDTQYF
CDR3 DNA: TGTGCCATCAAGACTAGCGGGAGCTTCACAGATACGCAGTATTTT

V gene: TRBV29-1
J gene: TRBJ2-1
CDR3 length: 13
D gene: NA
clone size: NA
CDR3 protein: CSVEGQTNNEQFF
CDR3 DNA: TGCAGCGTTGAGGGACAAACCAACAATGAGCAGTTCTTC

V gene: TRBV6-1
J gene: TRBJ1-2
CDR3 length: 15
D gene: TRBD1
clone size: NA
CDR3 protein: CASSEGGQGVGGYTF
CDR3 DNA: TGTGCCAGCAGTGAAGGGGGACAGGGGGTGGGTGGCTACACCTTC

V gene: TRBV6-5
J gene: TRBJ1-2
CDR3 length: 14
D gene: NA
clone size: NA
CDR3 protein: CASSPLVSAYGYTF
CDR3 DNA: TGTGCCAGCAGTCCACTGGTCAGCGCCTATGGCTACACCTTC

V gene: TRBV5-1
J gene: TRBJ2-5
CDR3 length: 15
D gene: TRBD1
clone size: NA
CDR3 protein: CASSLQDRGIGTQYF
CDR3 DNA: TGCGCCAGCAGCTTGCAGGACAGGGGAATTGGAACCCAGTACTTC

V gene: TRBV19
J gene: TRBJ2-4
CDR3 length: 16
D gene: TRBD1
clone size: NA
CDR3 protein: CASSLRQGLAKNIQYF
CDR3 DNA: TGTGCCAGTAGTCTCCGACAGGGCCTAGCCAAAAACATTCAGTACTTC

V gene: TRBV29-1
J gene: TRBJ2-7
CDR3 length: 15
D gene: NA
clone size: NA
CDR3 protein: CSVEIGQGPGGQQYF
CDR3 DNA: TGCAGCGTTGAGATTGGACAGGGCCCCGGGGGGCAGCAGTACTTC

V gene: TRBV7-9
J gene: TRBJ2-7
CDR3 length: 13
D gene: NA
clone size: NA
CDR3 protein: CASSYRVPDEQYF
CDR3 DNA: TGTGCCAGCAGTTACAGGGTCCCGGACGAGCAGTACTTC

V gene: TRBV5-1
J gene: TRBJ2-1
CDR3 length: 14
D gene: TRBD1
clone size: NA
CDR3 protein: CASSLGTVYNEQFF
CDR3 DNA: TGCGCCAGCAGCCTCGGGACAGTATACAATGAGCAGTTCTTC

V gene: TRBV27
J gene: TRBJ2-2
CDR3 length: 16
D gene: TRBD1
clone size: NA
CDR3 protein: CASSPPSTGDTGELFF
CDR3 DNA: TGTGCCAGCAGCCCGCCGTCGACAGGGGACACCGGGGAGCTGTTTTTT

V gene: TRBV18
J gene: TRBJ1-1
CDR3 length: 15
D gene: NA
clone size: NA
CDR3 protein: CASSPGGHTNTEAFF
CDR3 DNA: TGTGCCAGCTCACCAGGGGGACATACGAACACTGAAGCTTTCTTT

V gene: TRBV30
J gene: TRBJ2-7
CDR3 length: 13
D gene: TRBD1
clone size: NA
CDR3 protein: CAGTGGRRYEQYF
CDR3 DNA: TGTGCCGGAACAGGGGGCCGTCGATACGAGCAGTACTTC

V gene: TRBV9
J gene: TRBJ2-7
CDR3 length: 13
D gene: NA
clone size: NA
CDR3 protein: CASSPQGRDEQYF
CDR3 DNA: TGTGCCAGCAGCCCCCAGGGTAGGGACGAGCAGTACTTC

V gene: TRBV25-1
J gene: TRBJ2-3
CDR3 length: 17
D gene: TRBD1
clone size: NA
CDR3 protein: CASSVRVGQGITDTQYF
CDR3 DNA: TGTGCCAGCAGTGTCAGGGTCGGACAGGGGATCACAGATACGCAGTATTTT

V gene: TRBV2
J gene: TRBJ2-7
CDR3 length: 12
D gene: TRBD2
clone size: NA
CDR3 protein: CAWRGFAYEQYF
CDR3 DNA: TGTGCCTGGCGGGGGTTCGCCTACGAGCAGTACTTC

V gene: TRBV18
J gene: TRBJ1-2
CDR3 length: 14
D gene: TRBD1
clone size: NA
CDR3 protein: CASSRDREIDGYTF
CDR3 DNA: TGTGCCAGCTCACGGGACAGGGAGATCGATGGCTACACCTTC

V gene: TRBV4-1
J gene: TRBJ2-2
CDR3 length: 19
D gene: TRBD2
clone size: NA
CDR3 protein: CASSPKREREFWDTGELFF
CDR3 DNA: TGCGCCAGCAGCCCAAAACGAGAGCGGGAGTTTTGGGACACCGGGGAGCTGTTTTTT

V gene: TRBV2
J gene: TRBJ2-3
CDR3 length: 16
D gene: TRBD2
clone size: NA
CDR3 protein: CASSGTSPQFSDTQYF
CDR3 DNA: TGTGCCAGCAGTGGGACTAGTCCACAGTTCTCAGATACGCAGTATTTT